This passage covers 10 T cell receptor beta chains from one sample sequenced in a study of CD8 T cells in Susac syndrome. Reverse transcription of roughly 0.5 to 1 ug RNA used random hexamers. TCRdb passed the immunoSEQ multiplex PCR reads through MiXCR, listing each CDR3 protein once. The data show some 200,000 distinct CDR3 sequences, around 95% seen once. Specimen: CD8+ T cells from PBMCs. The receptor source for this set is a human donor with Susac syndrome.

The chain couples TRBV19 to TRBJ2-1; D remains ambiguous. This CDR3 has 15 residues. The germline V gene has CDR1 LNHDA and CDR2 SQIVND (reference sequence). V was cut by 5 bases and J by 0 bases, with 11 bases left in between. CDR3 residues: CASSSGPSSYNEQFF. The CDR3 bases are TGTGCCAGTAGTTCCGGGCCGAGCTCCTACAATGAGCAGTTCTTC.

This chain connects TRBV6-5 to TRBJ2-1; D unresolved. The germline V gene has CDR1 MNHEY and CDR2 SVGAGI. The V end lost 2 bases, the J end lost 3 bases, and 11 bases lay between the germline ends. The CDR3 covers 15 residues. This CDR3 is CASSYVKLGYNEQFF. CDR3 nucleotide sequence: TGTGCCAGCAGTTACGTCAAGTTGGGCTACAATGAGCAGTTCTTC.

The chain is built from TRBV27 and TRBJ1-1, with D hard to call. The CDR3 spans 14 residues. Germline CDR1 MNHEY, CDR2 SMNVEV (reference sequence). The germline V and J ends were trimmed by 5 bases and 6 bases, with 16 bases remaining between them. The DNA of the CDR3 is TGTGCCAGCAGTCCCCACGTGGGAGGTTCTGAAGCTTTCTTT. It is translated as CASSPHVGGSEAFF.

This chain joins TRBV7-9 and TRBJ1-2; 7 bases map to TRBD1. The germline V gene encodes CDR1 SEHNR and CDR2 FQNEAQ (reference sequence). The J segment lost 13 bases and the V segment lost 7 bases, leaving 12 bases of the junction unmatched. The CDR3 loop spans 12 amino acids. CDR3 loop: CASTPTGLVSTF. In DNA form, the CDR3 reads TGTGCCAGCACCCCGACAGGGCTGGTGTCCACCTTC.

The V call is TRBV10-3, the J call TRBJ1-5, with D hard to call. Between the trimmed V and J ends, which lost 3 bases and 2 bases, there was a span of 17 bases. Germline V gives CDR1 ENHRY, CDR2 SYGVKD. This CDR3 has 17 amino acids. CDR3 in DNA: TGTGCCATCAGTGAAACAAGGGCCATGGATGGCAATCAGCCCCAGCATTTT. It codes for CAISETRAMDGNQPQHF.

The V gene is TRBV24-1, the J gene TRBJ2-2, with D unclear. V lost 4 bases and J lost 7, with 9 bases in between. The CDR3 has 13 amino acids. Germline loops: CDR1 KGHDR, CDR2 SFDVKD. CDR3 coding DNA: TGTGCCACCAGTGAACCGGGCGACGGGGAGCTGTTTTTT. Translating gives CATSEPGDGELFF.

This chain joins TRBV3-1 and TRBJ2-5, with D perhaps TRBD2 (6 bases). Germline assignment: CDR1 LGHDT and CDR2 YNNKEL (reference sequence). The CDR3 totals 16 residues. Trimming removed 4 bases from V and 0 bases from J, with 15 bases in between. The CDR3 reads CASSPKRLGYQETQYF. DNA for the CDR3: TGTGCCAGCAGCCCGAAGAGACTAGGTTACCAAGAGACCCAGTACTTC.

This sequence joins TRBV29-1 and TRBJ1-1; 9 positions agree with TRBD1. V shed 6 bases, J shed 3 bases, and the junction held 5 bases outside the gene matches. The CDR3 extends over 13 amino acids. CDR1 and CDR2 (germline): SQVTM, ANQGSEA. The CDR3 region is CSVDDRGDTEAFF. In nucleotides, the CDR3 is TGCAGCGTCGATGACAGGGGGGACACTGAAGCTTTCTTT.

The genes are TRBV6-5 and TRBJ1-5; maybe TRBD1 (6 bases). V dropped 5 bases and J dropped 7 bases, with 12 bases sitting between them. The CDR3 length is 13 residues. The germline V gene has CDR1 MNHEY and CDR2 SVGAGI. CDR3 sequence reads: CASSAQGVQPQHF. The CDR3 DNA sequence: TGTGCCAGCAGTGCACAGGGTGTCCAGCCCCAGCATTTT.

The chain employs TRBV20-1 and TRBJ2-1; 9 nucleotides line up with TRBD1. The CDR3 is made up of 15 amino acids. Germline trimming cut 5 bases from V and 3 bases from J; bases unmatched to any gene: 8. Per the germline V gene, CDR1 is DFQATT and CDR2 is SNEGSKA (reference sequence). The CDR3 protein is CSASPGQGIYNEQFF. For the CDR3, the DNA is TGCAGTGCTTCTCCGGGACAGGGTATCTACAATGAGCAGTTCTTC.